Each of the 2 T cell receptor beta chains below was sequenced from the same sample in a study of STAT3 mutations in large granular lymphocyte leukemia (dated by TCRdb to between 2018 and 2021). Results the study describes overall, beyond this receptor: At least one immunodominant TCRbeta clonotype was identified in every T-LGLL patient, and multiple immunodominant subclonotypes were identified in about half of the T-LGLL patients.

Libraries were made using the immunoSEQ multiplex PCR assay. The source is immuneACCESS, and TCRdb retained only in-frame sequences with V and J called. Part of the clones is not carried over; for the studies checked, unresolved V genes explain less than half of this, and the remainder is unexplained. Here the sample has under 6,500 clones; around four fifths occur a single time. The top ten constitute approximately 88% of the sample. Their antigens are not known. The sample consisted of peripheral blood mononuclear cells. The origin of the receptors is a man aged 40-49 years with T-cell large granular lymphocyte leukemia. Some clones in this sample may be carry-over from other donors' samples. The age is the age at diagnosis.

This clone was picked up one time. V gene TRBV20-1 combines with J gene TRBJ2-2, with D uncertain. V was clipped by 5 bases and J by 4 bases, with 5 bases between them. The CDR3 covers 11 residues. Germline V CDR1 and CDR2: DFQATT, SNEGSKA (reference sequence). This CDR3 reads CSAPFTGELFF. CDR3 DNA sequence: TGCAGTGCTCCTTTCACCGGGGAGCTGTTTTTT.

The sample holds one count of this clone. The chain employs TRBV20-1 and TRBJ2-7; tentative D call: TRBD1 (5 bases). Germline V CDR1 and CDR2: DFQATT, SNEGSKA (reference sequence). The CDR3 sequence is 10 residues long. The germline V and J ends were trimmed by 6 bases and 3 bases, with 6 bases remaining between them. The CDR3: CSATGYEQYF. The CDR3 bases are TGCAGTGCCACAGGCTACGAGCAGTACTTC.